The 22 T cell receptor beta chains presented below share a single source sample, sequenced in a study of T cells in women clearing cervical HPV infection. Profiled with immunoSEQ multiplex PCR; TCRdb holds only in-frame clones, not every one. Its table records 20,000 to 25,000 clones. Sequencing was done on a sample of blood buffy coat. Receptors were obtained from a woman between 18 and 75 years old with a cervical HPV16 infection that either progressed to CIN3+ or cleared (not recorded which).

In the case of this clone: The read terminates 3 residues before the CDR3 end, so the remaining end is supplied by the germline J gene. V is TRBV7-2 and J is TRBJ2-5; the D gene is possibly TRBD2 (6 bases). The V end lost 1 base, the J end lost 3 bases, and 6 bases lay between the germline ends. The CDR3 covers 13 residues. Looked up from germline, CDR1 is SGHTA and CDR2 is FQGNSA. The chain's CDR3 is CASSLGGEETQYF. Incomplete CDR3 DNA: TGTGCCAGCAGCTTAGGGGGGGAAGAGACC. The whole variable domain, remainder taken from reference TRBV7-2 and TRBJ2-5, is GAGVSQSPSNKVTEKGKDVELRCDPISGHTALYWYRQSLGQGLEFLIYFQGNSAPDKSGLPSDRFSAERTGGSVSTLTIQRTQQEDSAVYLCASSLGGEETQYFGPGTRLLVL.

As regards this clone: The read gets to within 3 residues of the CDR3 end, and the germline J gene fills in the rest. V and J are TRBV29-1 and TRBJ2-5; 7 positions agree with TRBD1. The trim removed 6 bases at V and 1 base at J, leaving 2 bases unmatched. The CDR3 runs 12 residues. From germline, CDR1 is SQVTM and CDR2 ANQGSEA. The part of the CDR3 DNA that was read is TGCAGCGTAGGGGACAGCCAAGAGACC. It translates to CSVGDSQET. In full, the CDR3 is CSVGDSQETQYF.

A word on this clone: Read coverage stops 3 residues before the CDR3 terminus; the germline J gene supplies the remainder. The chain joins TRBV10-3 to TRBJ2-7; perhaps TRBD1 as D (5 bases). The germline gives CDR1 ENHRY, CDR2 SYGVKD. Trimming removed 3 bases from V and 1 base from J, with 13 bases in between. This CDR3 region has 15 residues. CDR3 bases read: TGTGCCATCAGTGACCAGGGTCAGGGTTCCTACGAG. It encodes CAISDQGQGSYE. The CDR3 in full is CAISDQGQGSYEQYF.

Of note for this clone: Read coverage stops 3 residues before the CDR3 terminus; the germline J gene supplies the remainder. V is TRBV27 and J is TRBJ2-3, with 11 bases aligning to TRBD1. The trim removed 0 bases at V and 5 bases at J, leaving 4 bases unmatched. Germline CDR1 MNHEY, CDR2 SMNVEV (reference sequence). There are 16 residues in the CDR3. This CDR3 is CASSLSWDRGRDTQYF. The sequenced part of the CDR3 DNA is TGTGCCAGCAGTTTATCTTGGGACAGGGGGAGAGATACG.

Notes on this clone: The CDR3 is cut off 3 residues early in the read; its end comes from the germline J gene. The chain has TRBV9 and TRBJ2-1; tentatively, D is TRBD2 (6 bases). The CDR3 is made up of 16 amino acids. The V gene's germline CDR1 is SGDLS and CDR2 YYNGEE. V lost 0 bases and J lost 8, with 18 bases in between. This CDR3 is CASSVEGASVGYEQFF. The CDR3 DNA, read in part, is TGTGCCAGCAGCGTAGAAGGGGCTAGCGTGGGGTATGAG.

CDR3 protein: CASSLLAGGGNEQFF. The sequenced part of the CDR3 DNA is TGTGCCAGCAGTCTACTAGCGGGAGGAGGAAATGAG. V is TRBV7-9 and J is TRBJ2-1, with 12 bases that match TRBD2. The CDR3 end is not reached by the read, which stops 3 residues before it; the germline J gene fills it in. There are 15 residues in the CDR3. Trimming cost V 6 bases and J 7 bases; bases outside gene matches: 7. The germline V gene has CDR1 SEHNR and CDR2 FQNEAQ (reference sequence).

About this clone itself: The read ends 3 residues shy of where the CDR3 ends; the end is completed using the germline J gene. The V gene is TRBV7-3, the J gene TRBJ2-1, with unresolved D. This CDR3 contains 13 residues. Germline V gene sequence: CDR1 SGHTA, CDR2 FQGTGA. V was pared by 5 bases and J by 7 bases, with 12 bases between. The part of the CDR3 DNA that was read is TGTGCCAGCAGCCAGGCGTTCTCGAATGAG. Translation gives CASSQAFSNE. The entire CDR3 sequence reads CASSQAFSNEQFF.

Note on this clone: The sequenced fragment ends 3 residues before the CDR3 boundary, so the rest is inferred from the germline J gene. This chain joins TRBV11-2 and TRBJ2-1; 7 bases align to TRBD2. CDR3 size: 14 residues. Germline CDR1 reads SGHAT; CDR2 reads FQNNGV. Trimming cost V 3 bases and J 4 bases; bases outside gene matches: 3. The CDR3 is CASSFPGGYNEQFF. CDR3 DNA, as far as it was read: TGTGCCAGCAGCTTTCCCGGGGGGTACAATGAG.

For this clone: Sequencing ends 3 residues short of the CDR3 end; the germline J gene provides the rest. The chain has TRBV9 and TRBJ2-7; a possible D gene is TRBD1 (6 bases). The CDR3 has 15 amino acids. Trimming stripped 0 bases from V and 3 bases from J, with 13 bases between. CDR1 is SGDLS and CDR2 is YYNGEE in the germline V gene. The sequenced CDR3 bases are TGTGCCAGCAGCGTAGGACCGGGACAAATCTACGAG. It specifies CASSVGPGQIYE. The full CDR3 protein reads CASSVGPGQIYEQYF.

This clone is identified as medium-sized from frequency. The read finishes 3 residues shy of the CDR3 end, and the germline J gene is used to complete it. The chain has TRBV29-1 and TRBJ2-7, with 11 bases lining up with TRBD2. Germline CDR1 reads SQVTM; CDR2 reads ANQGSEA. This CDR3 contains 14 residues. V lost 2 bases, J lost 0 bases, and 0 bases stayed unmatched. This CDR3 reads CSVETSGSSYEQYF. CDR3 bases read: TGCAGCGTTGAAACTAGCGGGAGCTCCTACGAG.

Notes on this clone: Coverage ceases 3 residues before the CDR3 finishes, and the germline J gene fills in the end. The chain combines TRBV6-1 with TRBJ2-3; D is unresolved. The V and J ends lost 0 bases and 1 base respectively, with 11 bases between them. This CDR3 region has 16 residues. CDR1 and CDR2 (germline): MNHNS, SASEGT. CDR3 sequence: CASSEAGGWGTDTQYF. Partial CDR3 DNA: TGTGCCAGCAGTGAAGCTGGCGGCTGGGGCACAGATACG.

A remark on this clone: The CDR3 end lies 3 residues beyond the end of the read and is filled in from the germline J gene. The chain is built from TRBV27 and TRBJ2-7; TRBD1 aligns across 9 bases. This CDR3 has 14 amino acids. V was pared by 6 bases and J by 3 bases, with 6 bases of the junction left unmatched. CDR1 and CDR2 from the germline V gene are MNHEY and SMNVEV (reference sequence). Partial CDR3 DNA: TGTGCCAGCAGCCGCTCGACAGGGGGCTACGAG. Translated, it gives CASSRSTGGYE. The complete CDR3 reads CASSRSTGGYEQYF.

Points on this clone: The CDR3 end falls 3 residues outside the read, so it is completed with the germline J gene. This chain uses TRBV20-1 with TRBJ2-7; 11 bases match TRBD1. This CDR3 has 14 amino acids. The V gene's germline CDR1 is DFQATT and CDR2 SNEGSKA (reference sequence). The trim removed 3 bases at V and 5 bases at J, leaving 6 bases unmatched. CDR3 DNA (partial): TGCAGTGCTAGGGGGGACAGGGGGTGGGACGAG. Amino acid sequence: CSARGDRGWDE. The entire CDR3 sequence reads CSARGDRGWDEQYF.

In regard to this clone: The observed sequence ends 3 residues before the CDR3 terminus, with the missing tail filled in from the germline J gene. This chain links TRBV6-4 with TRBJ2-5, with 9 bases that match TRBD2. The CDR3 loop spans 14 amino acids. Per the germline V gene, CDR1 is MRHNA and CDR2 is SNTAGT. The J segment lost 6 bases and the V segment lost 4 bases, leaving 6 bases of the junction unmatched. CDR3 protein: CASSGASGEKTQYF. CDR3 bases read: TGTGCCAGCAGTGGTGCTAGCGGGGAAAAGACC.

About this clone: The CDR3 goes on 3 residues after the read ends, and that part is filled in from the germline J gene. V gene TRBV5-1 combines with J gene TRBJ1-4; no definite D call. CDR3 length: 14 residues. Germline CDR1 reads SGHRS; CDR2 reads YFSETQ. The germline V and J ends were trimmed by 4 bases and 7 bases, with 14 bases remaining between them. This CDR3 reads CASSTGLTGEKLFF. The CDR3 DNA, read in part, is TGCGCCAGCAGCACCGGACTCACTGGTGAAAAA.

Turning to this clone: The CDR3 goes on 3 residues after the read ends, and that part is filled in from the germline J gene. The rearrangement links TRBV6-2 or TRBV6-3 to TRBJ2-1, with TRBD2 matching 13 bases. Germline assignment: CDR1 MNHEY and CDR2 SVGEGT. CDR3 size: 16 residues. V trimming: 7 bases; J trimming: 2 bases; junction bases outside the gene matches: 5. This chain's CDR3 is CASTTSGGAPYNEQFF. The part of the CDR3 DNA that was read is TGTGCCAGCACCACTAGCGGGGGGGCCCCCTACAATGAG.

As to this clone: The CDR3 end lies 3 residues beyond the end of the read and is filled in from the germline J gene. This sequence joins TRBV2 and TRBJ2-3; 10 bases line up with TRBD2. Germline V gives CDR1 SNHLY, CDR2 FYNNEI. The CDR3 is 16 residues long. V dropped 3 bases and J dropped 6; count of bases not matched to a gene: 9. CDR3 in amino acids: CASSDWSSGSRDTQYF. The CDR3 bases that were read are TGTGCCAGCAGTGACTGGTCTAGCGGGAGTCGGGATACG.

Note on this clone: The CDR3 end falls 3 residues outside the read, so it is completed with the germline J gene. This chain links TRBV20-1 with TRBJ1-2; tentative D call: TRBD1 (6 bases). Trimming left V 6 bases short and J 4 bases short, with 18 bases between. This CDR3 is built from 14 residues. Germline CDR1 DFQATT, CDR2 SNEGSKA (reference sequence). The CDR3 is CSALLNRARYGYTF. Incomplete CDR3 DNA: TGCAGTGCACTACTAAACAGGGCTCGCTATGGC.

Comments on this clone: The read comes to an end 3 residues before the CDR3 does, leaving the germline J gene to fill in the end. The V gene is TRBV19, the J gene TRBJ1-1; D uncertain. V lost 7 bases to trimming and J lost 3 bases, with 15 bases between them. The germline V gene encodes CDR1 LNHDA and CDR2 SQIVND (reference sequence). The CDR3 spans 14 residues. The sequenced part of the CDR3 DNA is TGTGCCAGTACCTATGGTCGGGGATACACTGAA. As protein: CASTYGRGYTE. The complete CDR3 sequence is CASTYGRGYTEAFF. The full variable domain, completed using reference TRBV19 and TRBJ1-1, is DGGITQSPKYLFRKEGQNVTLSCEQNLNHDAMYWYRQDPGQGLRLIYYSQIVNDFQKGDIAEGYSVSREKKESFPLTVTSAQKNPTAFYLCASTYGRGYTEAFFGQGTRLTVV.

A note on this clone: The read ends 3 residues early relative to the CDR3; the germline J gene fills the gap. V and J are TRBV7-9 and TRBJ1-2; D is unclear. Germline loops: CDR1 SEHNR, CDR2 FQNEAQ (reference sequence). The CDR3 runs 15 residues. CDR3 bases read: TGTGCCACTACTAGCGGTTGGAAGACATACAATGAC. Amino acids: CATTSGWKTYND. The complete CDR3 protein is CATTSGWKTYNDYTF.

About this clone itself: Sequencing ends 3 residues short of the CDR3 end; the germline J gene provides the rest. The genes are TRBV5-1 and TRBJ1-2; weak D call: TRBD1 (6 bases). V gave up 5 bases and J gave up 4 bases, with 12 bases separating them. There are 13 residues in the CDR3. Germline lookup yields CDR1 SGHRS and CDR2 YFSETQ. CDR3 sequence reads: CASRSQGGYGYTF. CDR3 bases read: TGCGCCAGCAGATCACAGGGAGGCTATGGC.

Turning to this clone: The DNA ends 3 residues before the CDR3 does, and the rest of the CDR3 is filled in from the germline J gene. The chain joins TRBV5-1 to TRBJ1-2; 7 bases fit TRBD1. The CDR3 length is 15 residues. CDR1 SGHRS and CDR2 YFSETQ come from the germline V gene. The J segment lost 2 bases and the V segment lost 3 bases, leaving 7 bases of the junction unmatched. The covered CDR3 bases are TGCGCCAGCAGCTCCCAGGGGGGAGGAAACTATGGC. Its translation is CASSSQGGGNYG. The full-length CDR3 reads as CASSSQGGGNYGYTF.